This T cell receptor beta chain emerged from a study of T cell responses to AZD1222 COVID-19 vaccine. Study-level points and caveats: Just a handful of people given AZD1222 tested seropositive at baseline. The donor cohort was predominantly white British with a female majority, and clonal diversity may have been underestimated. Per reports, nearly half of all spike-specific TCRs target regions that are unmutated in variants.

Generated by immunoSEQ multiplex PCR, the TCRdb table keeps only in-frame clones and is missing some. Found here are 150,000 or so clones, around 90% of them singletons; the top ten hold around 3%. The germline CDR1 and CDR2 sequences are SGHTA and FQGNSA. The CDR3 sequence is 15 residues long. Trimming removed 0 bases from V and 1 base from J, with 9 bases in between. Concerning this clone itself: The antigen remains undetermined.

The V and J genes are TRBV7-2 and TRBJ1-1; perhaps TRBD1 as D (5 bases). The specimen comprised peripheral blood, sampled on day 0 of AZD1222 vaccination. The clonotype comes from an adult in good health. The CDR3, as DNA: TGTGCCAGCAGCTTAGCACCTCAGGGGAACACTGAAGCTTTCTTT. It yields the protein CASSLAPQGNTEAFF.